Presented here are 31 T cell receptor beta chains from one specimen sequenced in a study of shared clonotypes between healthy human individuals. Sequencing was performed with immunoSEQ multiplex PCR; in TCRdb, only in-frame clones are kept and a portion is missing. This sample carries about 2.4 million clones, roughly 93% of them seen once, and the ten largest clones take about 0.39%. The sample was naive CD4+ T cells from PBMCs. Subset here: CD45RA+ positively selected. The receptors were sampled from a man between 18 and 35 years old in good health. Some clones in this sample may be carry-over from other donors' samples.

The chain recombines TRBV5-4 with TRBJ2-3, with D perhaps TRBD2 (6 bases). Deletions cut 4 bases from V and 6 bases from J, with 18 bases between. This CDR3 region has 15 residues. Germline-derived CDR1 and CDR2 are SGHNT and YYREEE (reference sequence). The CDR3 loop is CASSAAGSKGDTQYF. The CDR3 nucleotides read TGTGCCAGCAGCGCCGCGGGATCCAAAGGCGATACGCAGTATTTT.

CDR3: CASSLSSGVGETQYF. CDR3 bases: TGTGCCAGCAGCTTATCTAGCGGGGTGGGGGAGACCCAGTACTTC. The gene calls are TRBV7-3 and TRBJ2-5, with 9 bases that match TRBD2. Unmatched junction bases numbered 6, after V lost 2 bases and J lost 5 bases. The CDR3 sequence is 15 residues long. The germline V gene has CDR1 SGHTA and CDR2 FQGTGA.

V gene TRBV5-6 combines with J gene TRBJ1-6; no definite D call. The CDR3 sequence is 15 residues long. Germline V gene lookup returns CDR1 SGHDT and CDR2 YYEEEE. V lost 4 bases, J lost 7 bases, and 15 bases lay in between. This CDR3 is CASSGRRLGNSPLHF. The CDR3 DNA follows: TGTGCCAGCAGCGGACGAAGGCTGGGAAATTCACCCCTCCACTTT.

DNA for the CDR3: TGTGCCAGCAGCCCTCAGACTAGCGGCCAAGAGACCCAGTACTTC. This codes for CASSPQTSGQETQYF. The chain links TRBV5-4 to TRBJ2-5, with 9 nucleotides matching TRBD2. Germline trimming cut 4 bases from V and 1 base from J; bases unmatched to any gene: 5. Germline V lookup: CDR1 SGHNT, CDR2 YYREEE (reference sequence). This CDR3 is built from 15 residues. The whole variable domain, remainder taken from reference TRBV5-4 and TRBJ2-5, is ETGVTQSPTHLIKTRGQQVTLRCSSQSGHNTVSWYQQALGQGPQFIFQYYREEENGRGNFPPRFSGLQFPNYSSELNVNALELDDSALYLCASSPQTSGQETQYFGPGTRLLVL.

As concerns this clone: This sample includes further DNA sequences coding for the same CDR3. The chain links TRBV5-1 to TRBJ2-5, with 14 bases matching TRBD2. This CDR3 is built from 15 residues. Germline trimming cut 3 bases from V and 5 bases from J; bases unmatched to any gene: 3. CDR1 is SGHRS, CDR2 YFSETQ, per germline. Written as DNA, the CDR3 is TGCGCCAGCAGCTACGGACTAGCGGGAGGTGAGACCCAGTACTTC. Protein product: CASSYGLAGGETQYF. The full variable domain, completed using reference TRBV5-1 and TRBJ2-5, is KAGVTQTPRYLIKTRGQQVTLSCSPISGHRSVSWYQQTPGQGLQFLFEYFSETQRNKGNFPGRFSGRQFSNSRSEMNVSTLELGDSALYLCASSYGLAGGETQYFGPGTRLLVL.

The chain uses TRBV5-8 and TRBJ1-5; D remains unclear. V was cut by 2 bases and J by 9 bases, with 12 bases left in between. The CDR3 loop spans 13 amino acids. Germline V gene lookup returns CDR1 SGHTS and CDR2 YDEGEE. CDR3 residues: CASSLRIQGPQHF. CDR3 in DNA: TGTGCCAGCAGCTTACGGATCCAAGGGCCCCAGCATTTT.

This clone was observed once. The chain recombines TRBV7-2 with TRBJ1-5; 10 nucleotides match TRBD1. Trimming cost V 1 base and J 1 base; bases outside gene matches: 10. Germline CDR1 reads SGHTA; CDR2 reads FQGNSA. There are 19 residues in the CDR3. The CDR3 here is CASSLDGGQGYQSNQPQHF. The DNA of the CDR3 is TGTGCCAGCAGCTTAGATGGGGGACAGGGGTATCAAAGCAATCAGCCCCAGCATTTT. Drawing the rest from reference TRBV7-2 and TRBJ1-5, the complete variable domain is GAGVSQSPSNKVTEKGKDVELRCDPISGHTALYWYRQSLGQGLEFLIYFQGNSAPDKSGLPSDRFSAERTGGSVSTLTIQRTQQEDSAVYLCASSLDGGQGYQSNQPQHFGDGTRLSIL.

The chain combines TRBV6-1 with TRBJ2-7; TRBD2 matches at 7 bases. Germline V CDR1 and CDR2: MNHNS, SASEGT. The CDR3 is made up of 13 amino acids. V dropped 6 bases and J dropped 3; count of bases not matched to a gene: 5. The CDR3 loop reads CASRFGTNYEQYF. In nucleotides, the CDR3 is TGTGCCAGCAGATTCGGGACTAACTACGAGCAGTACTTC.

The chain employs TRBV2 and TRBJ2-7; TRBD1 agrees at 8 bases. The CDR3 length is 13 residues. With V trimmed by 0 bases and J by 12 bases, 7 bases remained unmatched. Germline V gives CDR1 SNHLY, CDR2 FYNNEI. The CDR3 nucleotides are TGTGCCAGCAGTGAAGCGCTTCAGGGGGCTCGGTACTTC. This codes for CASSEALQGARYF.

This clone was found once. The CDR3 is CASSFADGARGEQYF. The CDR3 nucleotides are TGCGCCAGCAGCTTCGCGGATGGGGCCCGGGGGGAGCAGTACTTC. V gene TRBV5-1 combines with J gene TRBJ2-7; a possible D gene is TRBD2 (6 bases). Germline V gene data show CDR1 as SGHRS and CDR2 as YFSETQ. The V end was cut by 2 bases, the J end by 7 bases, with 19 bases between. The CDR3 totals 15 residues.

The rearrangement links TRBV6-4 to TRBJ2-2, with TRBD1 matching 8 bases. This CDR3 contains 14 residues. Germline trimming cut 6 bases from V and 5 bases from J; bases unmatched to any gene: 5. Germline V gives CDR1 MRHNA, CDR2 SNTAGT. The CDR3 nucleotides are TGTGCCAGCAGGAGGACAGGGAGGACCGGGGAGCTGTTTTTT. Protein product: CASRRTGRTGELFF.

The V and J genes are TRBV6-5 and TRBJ1-4; possible D gene TRBD1, 5 bases. Germline CDR1 is MNHEY and CDR2 is SVGAGI. CDR3 length: 14 amino acids. V lost 6 bases, J lost 8 bases, and 16 bases lay in between. CDR3 in DNA: TGTGCCAGCAGCACAGGCGGAAAATGGGAAAAACTGTTTTTT. Its translation: CASSTGGKWEKLFF.

This sequence joins TRBV7-9 and TRBJ2-1, with TRBD2 identical over 7 bases. V trimming: 2 bases; J trimming: 3 bases; junction bases outside the gene matches: 13. Germline lookup yields CDR1 SEHNR and CDR2 FQNEAQ (reference sequence). The CDR3 covers 18 residues. The CDR3 region has the DNA TGTGCCAGCAGCTTACCCCAGCGGGGACGTTTGAACTACAATGAGCAGTTCTTC. Encoded protein: CASSLPQRGRLNYNEQFF.

The chain has TRBV5-6 and TRBJ1-2; D ambiguous. V was pared by 1 base and J by 8 bases, with 12 bases between. Per germline, CDR1 SGHDT and CDR2 YYEEEE. The CDR3 sequence is 13 residues long. CDR3 sequence reads: CASSLRLPGGYTF. The CDR3 nucleotides are TGTGCCAGCAGCTTGCGACTGCCGGGGGGCTACACCTTC.

J is TRBJ1-1 and V is TRBV28, with D possibly matching TRBD1 (5 bases). Germline values: CDR1 MDHEN, CDR2 SYDVKM. The CDR3 consists of 13 residues. V lost 10 bases to trimming and J lost 7 bases, with 19 bases between them. This CDR3 is CATSRGPFFEAFF. In DNA, the CDR3 is TGTGCCACCTCCCGGGGCCCGTTTTTTGAAGCTTTCTTT.

J is TRBJ2-7 and V is TRBV5-6; no clear D gene. Germline CDR1 reads SGHDT; CDR2 reads YYEEEE. This CDR3 spans 13 amino acids. V lost 1 base, J lost 5 bases, and 10 bases lay in between. Here the CDR3 reads CASSLWAGDEQYF. The DNA for the CDR3 is TGTGCCAGCAGCTTGTGGGCTGGGGACGAGCAGTACTTC.

J is TRBJ1-2 and V is TRBV5-8, with D possibly TRBD1 on 5 matching bases. The ends were cut back, 4 bases at V and 9 bases at J, with 16 bases in the middle. This CDR3 is 13 amino acids long. Germline V gives CDR1 SGHTS, CDR2 YDEGEE. CDR3 coding DNA: TGTGCCAGCAGCCTGGGACCCCCGGGGAGCTACACCTTC. It yields the protein CASSLGPPGSYTF.

Regarding this clone: Other nucleotide sequences in the sample specify the same CDR3. V gene TRBV2 combines with J gene TRBJ1-2, with 7 bases aligning to TRBD1. V gave up 7 bases and J gave up 0 bases; unmatched junction bases: 5. There are 14 residues in the CDR3. CDR1 and CDR2 from the germline V gene are SNHLY and FYNNEI. In nucleotides, the CDR3 is TGTGCCAGCACCCGACAGGGAGCTAACTATGGCTACACCTTC. This codes for CASTRQGANYGYTF.

The V call is TRBV11-3, the J call TRBJ2-2, with D possibly matching TRBD1 (6 bases). There are 12 residues in the CDR3. Germline CDR1 SGHNT, CDR2 YENEEA. The germline V and J ends were trimmed by 5 bases and 8 bases, with 9 bases remaining between them. CDR3 protein: CASSPQGGELFF. DNA for the CDR3: TGTGCCAGCAGCCCACAGGGAGGGGAGCTGTTTTTT.

The chain's CDR3 is CASSSTATNEKLFF. The CDR3 nucleotides are TGTGCCAGCAGCTCGACAGCAACTAATGAAAAACTGTTTTTT. V is TRBV6-6 and J is TRBJ1-4; the D gene is possibly TRBD1 (5 bases). V was cut by 6 bases and J by 0 bases, with 8 bases left in between. CDR3 size: 14 residues. In germline, CDR1 is MNHNY, CDR2 SVGAGI (reference sequence).

This rearrangement joins TRBV28 to TRBJ1-2, with D perhaps matching TRBD1 (5 bases). Germline-derived CDR1 and CDR2 are MDHEN and SYDVKM. This CDR3 spans 14 amino acids. Trimming shortened V by 5 bases and J by 6 bases, and 16 bases separated the two germline ends. CDR3 region: CASSRATLRDGYTF. The CDR3 DNA is TGTGCCAGCAGTCGAGCCACCCTCAGGGATGGCTACACCTTC.

The rearrangement joins TRBV27 to TRBJ1-1, with TRBD1 identical over 9 bases. Looked up from germline, CDR1 is MNHEY and CDR2 is SMNVEV (reference sequence). V lost 5 bases to trimming and J lost 1 base; unmatched junction nucleotides: 11. The CDR3 loop spans 17 amino acids. The CDR3 coding sequence is TGTGCCAGCAGTCCCTCTCACAGGGGGCGCGGGAACACTGAAGCTTTCTTT. Translation gives CASSPSHRGRGNTEAFF.

The J gene is TRBJ2-2, the V gene TRBV4-3; D ambiguous. Germline CDR1 reads LGHNA; CDR2 reads YSLEER. The CDR3 is made up of 15 amino acids. V gave up 4 bases and J gave up 0 bases, with 9 bases separating them. This CDR3 reads CASSPRSTNTGELFF. The CDR3 DNA reads as TGCGCCAGCAGCCCCAGAAGCACGAACACCGGGGAGCTGTTTTTT.

The chain links TRBV28 to TRBJ1-6; D call uncertain. Germline loops: CDR1 MDHEN, CDR2 SYDVKM. CDR3 length equals 15 residues. Trimming stripped 5 bases from V and 7 bases from J, with 15 bases between. The CDR3 DNA sequence: TGTGCCAGCAGTCCAATCGGACGGCCGAATTCACCCCTCCACTTT. Its translation is CASSPIGRPNSPLHF.

V usage is TRBV2 and J usage is TRBJ2-1; D might be TRBD2 (5 bases). Trimming removed 6 bases at V and 9 bases at J, with 12 bases between. Germline lookup yields CDR1 SNHLY and CDR2 FYNNEI. The CDR3 covers 12 residues. The CDR3 spells CASSQPTSEQFF. The CDR3 DNA reads TGTGCCAGCAGCCAACCCACTAGTGAGCAGTTCTTC.

The chain recombines TRBV28 with TRBJ1-2; a weak D match, TRBD1 (6 bases). The germline V and J ends were trimmed by 10 bases and 8 bases, with 23 bases remaining between them. The CDR3 has 14 amino acids. Germline V gene data show CDR1 as MDHEN and CDR2 as SYDVKM. The CDR3 region is CATDPVGGAGGYTF. The CDR3 DNA reads as TGTGCCACCGACCCGGTCGGGGGGGCGGGGGGCTACACCTTC.

On this clone: Within the sample, other DNA sequences also encode this same CDR3. The chain couples TRBV5-1 to TRBJ2-2; TRBD2 matches 14 bases. From germline, CDR1 is SGHRS and CDR2 YFSETQ. Unmatched junction bases numbered 2, after V lost 0 bases and J lost 4 bases. The CDR3 consists of 17 residues. This CDR3 reads CASSLGTSGRSTGELFF. DNA for the CDR3: TGCGCCAGCAGCTTGGGGACTAGCGGGAGGAGCACCGGGGAGCTGTTTTTT.

The chain links TRBV28 to TRBJ2-2, with 8 bases aligning to TRBD1. J lost 4 bases, V lost 5 bases, and 3 bases had no gene match. Germline CDR1 reads MDHEN; CDR2 reads SYDVKM. CDR3 length equals 14 residues. CDR3 coding DNA: TGTGCCAGCAGTCATGGACAGGGCACCGGGGAGCTGTTTTTT. It specifies CASSHGQGTGELFF.

The chain carries TRBV7-3 and TRBJ2-1; the match to TRBD2 covers 13 bases. Germline CDR1 reads SGHTA; CDR2 reads FQGTGA. The CDR3 consists of 20 residues. Trimming at V came to 0 bases and at J to 5 bases, leaving 13 bases not matched to a gene. The CDR3 DNA follows: TGTGCCAGCAGCTTAACTCCGACCGGGACTAGCGGGGCTCAAAACAATGAGCAGTTCTTC. This codes for CASSLTPTGTSGAQNNEQFF.

The chain has TRBV18 and TRBJ1-1, with D unclear. Deletions cut 4 bases from V and 5 bases from J, with 14 bases between. Germline assignment: CDR1 KGHSH and CDR2 LQKENI. CDR3 length: 14 residues. The CDR3 is CASSRVQWDTEAFF. The CDR3, as DNA: TGTGCCAGCTCACGCGTACAATGGGATACTGAAGCTTTCTTT.

The genes are TRBV28 and TRBJ1-1, with a tentative D call TRBD1 (5 bases). CDR1 is MDHEN and CDR2 is SYDVKM in the germline V gene. This CDR3 spans 15 amino acids. The V gene lost 5 bases and the J gene lost 6 bases, with 19 bases spanning the gap. The CDR3 here is CASSEGGQGRPEAFF. The CDR3 DNA reads TGTGCCAGCAGTGAAGGTGGACAAGGACGTCCTGAAGCTTTCTTT.